This TCR beta chain comes out of a study of T cells in tuberculosis (dated by TCRdb to between 2018 and 2020). In terms of the full investigation: In the study, CD1B tetramers and high-throughput TCR immunosequencing were combined to characterize T cells specific for the mycobacterial lipid antigen glucose monomycolate (GMM). Here is what the overall study found, with its caveats: T cells that bind the CD1B-GMM tetramer with low affinity may not have been captured by the stringent sort gate.

Details on this clone: No much larger clone is present one base from it, and per-base qualities are unavailable.

TCR-alpha and TCR-beta chains were sequenced unpaired, so chain pairing information was not available. TCR libraries were generated with the immunoSEQ multiplex PCR assay, using TCR-beta and/or TCR-alpha/delta assays for each sample. The Illumina high-throughput platform was used to sequence the amplified TCR libraries. As for how the authors treated the data: Clustering and dimensionality reduction were performed using pairwise TCRdist distances among GMM-specific receptors from ex vivo sorted or in vitro expanded T cells. Sequence motifs, defined by gene usage and CDR3 content, were tested for enrichment in tetramer-positive compared with tetramer-negative populations. Not all clones reach the TCRdb copy of this immuneACCESS table, which keeps in-frame sequences only. Checked studies attribute under half of the gap to unresolved V genes and leave the rest unexplained. D and trimming were read from the DNA, whereas the V and J calls and clone size are those reported in that table. Counted in this sample were about 59,000 clones; about 86% of them appeared once. 9.5% to 15% of the sample belongs to the ten largest clones.

PBMC were thawed, rested overnight, stained with GMM-loaded CD1B tetramer, a Live/Dead dye and anti-CD3, and then sorted on a FACS Aria II. The CD1B tetramers were loaded with C32 glucose monomycolate that had been purified from Rhodococcus equi. Before cryopreservation, the PBMC used for tetramer sorting had been depleted of CD14-expressing monocytes as part of a separate study. From each donor, 85,000 to 100,000 tetramer-negative cells were sorted and were analyzed alongside the tetramer-positive cells. GMM-loaded CD1B tetramers were used to sort antigen-specific T cells from a handful of healthy South African adults. This sequence originates from an adult woman with latent tuberculosis. The sequenced sample was CD1b-GMM tetramer-negative cells sorted from PBMCs. This specimen's cell subset or site label, per the study, means: T cells not binding CD1B-GMM tetramer, sorted from same donor.

The nucleotides read TGTGCCAGCAGCACCCCGTGGACTAGCGGATTTTACAATGAGCAGTTCTTC. It translates as CASSTPWTSGFYNEQFF. The V gene is TRBV28 and the J gene is TRBJ2-1, with 10 bases in between that match TRBD2. CDR1 and CDR2 are drawn from the germline V gene: MDHEN, SYDVKM. Ends trimmed: V by 6 bases, J by 4 bases; bases unmatched to a gene: 12. The CDR3, cysteine through phenylalanine, is 17 amino acids long. Solely the CDR3 DNA is kept, with 51 bases framed from the first base.